The T cell receptor (beta chain) under discussion was sequenced for a study of T cell repertoires in cytomegalovirus infection. TCRdb ran MiXCR on the reads and lists one entry per CDR3 protein. The sample has some 480,000 distinct CDR3 sequences, 30% to 35% seen once. Comment on this clonotype: What it binds is not known.

This CDR3 is 16 amino acids long. From germline, CDR1 is MGHRA and CDR2 YSYEKL. V was cut by 3 bases and J by 2 bases, with 14 bases left in between. Study conclusions and caveats: Summed frequency of public TCR beta families distinguished CMV carriers with the relevant HLA. Across the ex vivo response, the dominant clonotypes were HLA-C-restricted CMV-specific TCR beta clonotypes.

This sequence originates from a human donor in good health (CMV status not recorded). Some clones in this sample may be carry-over from other donors' samples. The chain combines TRBV4-1 with TRBJ2-1; no reliable D call. The sequencing used cultured PBMCs, collected from culture after CMV antigen stimulation. CDR3 DNA sequence: TGCGCCAGCAGCCATGAAAGAAATCCGCCCTACAATGAGCAGTTCTTC. It yields the protein CASSHERNPPYNEQFF.